This T cell receptor beta chain is drawn from a study of Graves' ophthalmopathy and Graves' hyperthyroidism. From RNA, the CDR3 regions of TCR beta chains were amplified and sequenced. The first-round RT-PCR employed HTBI primers together with the Qiagen OneStep RT-PCR kit. A multiplex PCR was then performed as the second round. TCRdb independently ran MiXCR on the multiplex PCR reads; one entry per CDR3 protein. The profile covers hundreds of thousands of distinct CDR3 sequences, with roughly 21% appearing a single time and 2.5% to 3.5% taken by the ten largest. The germline CDR1 and CDR2 sequences are SGHKS and YYEKEE (reference sequence). Trimming left V 0 bases short and J 6 bases short, with 18 bases between. CDR3 size: 16 residues. This clonotype was observed at least ten times.

Sample: peripheral blood. This rearrangement joins TRBV5-5 to TRBJ1-2; D unresolved. The source is a woman under 30 with stable Graves' hyperthyroidism. The DNA of the CDR3 is TGTGCCAGCAGCTTGGATTGGACGGAGGATTCAGATGGCTACACCTTC. This gives the protein CASSLDWTEDSDGYTF. Looking up the rest from reference TRBV5-5 and TRBJ1-2 gives the full variable domain: DAGVTQSPTHLIKTRGQQVTLRCSPISGHKSVSWYQQVLGQGPQFIFQYYEKEERGRGNFPDRFSARQFPNYSSELNVNALLLGDSALYLCASSLDWTEDSDGYTFGSGTRLTVV.